This entry is about one T cell receptor beta chain. Antigen specificity is unknown. The data derive from a study of cytomegalovirus exposure and HLA in healthy donors. Notes on the study in general: Cytomegalovirus association was listed for around 180 TCR beta chains. A later analysis showed TCR association rates differing by HLA locus, peaking at DRB1 and lowest at HLA-C. Clonal expansion, a later analysis showed, was greater in HLA-associated TCR beta chains than in equally common others. Productive rates of about 90% or about 30% were seen for most TCR beta V segments in an earlier analysis.

The PCR used 60 Vbeta and 13 Jbeta primers. Sequencing was performed with immunoSEQ multiplex PCR; in TCRdb, only in-frame clones are kept and a portion is missing. The sample shows 110,000 or so clones, 60% to 80% of them seen only once. Sequencing input: PBMCs. This sequence was found in a young man in good health and CMV-seronegative.

CDR3: CASSPPAGAGYNEQFF. The CDR3 nucleotides read TGTGCCAGCTCACCCCCGGCGGGAGCGGGTTACAATGAGCAGTTCTTC. This chain joins TRBV18 and TRBJ2-1; TRBD2 matches 7 bases. The ends lost 3 bases at V and 4 bases at J; junction bases unmatched: 9. Germline V lookup: CDR1 KGHSH, CDR2 LQKENI. The CDR3 is 16 residues long.